This T cell receptor (beta chain) appears in the sequencing data of a study of T cell repertoires in cytomegalovirus infection. Study in general: Through public TCR beta signatures, both CMV infection and matching HLA type were indicated.

This clonotype was found a few times. Its antigen is undetermined. General study points: The cumulative frequency of public TCR beta families distinguished individuals who carried CMV together with the relevant HLA.

The CDR3 extends over 18 amino acids. Germline loops: CDR1 MNHEY, CDR2 SVGAGI. Trimming removed 0 bases from V and 3 bases from J, with 21 bases in between. TCRdb passed the reads through MiXCR, listing each CDR3 protein once. The sample holds some 500,000 distinct CDR3 sequences; more than 30% are singletons and the top ten take roughly 17%. The receptor's source is a human donor in good health (CMV status not recorded). Some clones in this sample may be carry-over from other donors' samples. The V call is TRBV6-5, the J call TRBJ2-7, with D hard to call. The material sequenced was cultured PBMCs, taken from culture after CMV antigen stimulation. CDR3 in amino acids: CASSYSFYTGLANYEQYF. CDR3 sequence (DNA): TGTGCCAGCAGTTACTCCTTCTATACGGGTCTCGCTAACTACGAGCAGTACTTC.